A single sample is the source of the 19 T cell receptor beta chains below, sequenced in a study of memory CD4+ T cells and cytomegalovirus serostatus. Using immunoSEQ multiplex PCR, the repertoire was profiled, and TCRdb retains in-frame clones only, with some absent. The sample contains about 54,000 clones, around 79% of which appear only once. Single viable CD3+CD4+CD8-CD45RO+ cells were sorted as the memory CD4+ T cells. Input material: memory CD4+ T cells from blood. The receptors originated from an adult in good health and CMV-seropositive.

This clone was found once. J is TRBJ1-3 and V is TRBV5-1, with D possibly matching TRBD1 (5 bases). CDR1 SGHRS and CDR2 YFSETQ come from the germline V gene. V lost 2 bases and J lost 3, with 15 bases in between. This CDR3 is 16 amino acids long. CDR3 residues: CASSFGDASHGNTIYF. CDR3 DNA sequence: TGCGCCAGCAGCTTCGGGGACGCATCACATGGAAACACCATATATTTT. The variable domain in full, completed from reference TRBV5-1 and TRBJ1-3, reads KAGVTQTPRYLIKTRGQQVTLSCSPISGHRSVSWYQQTPGQGLQFLFEYFSETQRNKGNFPGRFSGRQFSNSRSEMNVSTLELGDSALYLCASSFGDASHGNTIYFGEGSWLTVV.

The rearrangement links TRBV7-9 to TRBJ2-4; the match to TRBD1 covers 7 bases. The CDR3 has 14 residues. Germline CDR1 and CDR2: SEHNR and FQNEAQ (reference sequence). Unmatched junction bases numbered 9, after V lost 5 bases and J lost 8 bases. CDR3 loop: CASSLGGGSDIQYF. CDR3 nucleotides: TGTGCCAGCAGCCTAGGGGGCGGGTCGGACATTCAGTACTTC.

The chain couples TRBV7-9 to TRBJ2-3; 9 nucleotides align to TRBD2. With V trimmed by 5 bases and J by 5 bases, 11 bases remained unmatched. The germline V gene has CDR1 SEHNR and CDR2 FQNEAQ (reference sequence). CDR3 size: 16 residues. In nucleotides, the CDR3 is TGTGCCAGCAGCCCTATCGGGGGTAGCGGGAGAGATACGCAGTATTTT. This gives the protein CASSPIGGSGRDTQYF.

This CDR3 is CASSLKGGTGEGEQYF. DNA for the CDR3: TGTGCCAGCAGCTTAAAGGGGGGGACAGGGGAAGGCGAGCAGTACTTC. The chain recombines TRBV7-6 with TRBJ2-7; 10 bases agree with TRBD1. CDR3 length: 16 amino acids. The J segment lost 6 bases and the V segment lost 2 bases, leaving 10 bases of the junction unmatched. The germline V gene has CDR1 SGHVS and CDR2 FNYEAQ.

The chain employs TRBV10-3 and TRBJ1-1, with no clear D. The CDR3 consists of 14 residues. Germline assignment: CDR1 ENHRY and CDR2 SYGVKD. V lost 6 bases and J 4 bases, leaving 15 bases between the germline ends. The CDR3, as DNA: TGTGCCATCAGAGAAGACTCAGGATTCACTGAAGCTTTCTTT. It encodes CAIREDSGFTEAFF.

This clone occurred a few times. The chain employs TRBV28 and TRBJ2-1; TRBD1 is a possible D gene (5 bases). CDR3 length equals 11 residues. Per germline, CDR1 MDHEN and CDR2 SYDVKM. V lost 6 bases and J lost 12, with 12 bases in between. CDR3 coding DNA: TGTGCCAGCAGGGAGTGGGGCGCGCAGTTCTTC. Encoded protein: CASREWGAQFF.

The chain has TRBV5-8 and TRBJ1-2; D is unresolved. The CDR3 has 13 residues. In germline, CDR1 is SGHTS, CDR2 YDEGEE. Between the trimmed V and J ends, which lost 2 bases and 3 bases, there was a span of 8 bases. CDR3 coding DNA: TGTGCCAGCAGCTTTGACACGCACTATGGCTACACCTTC. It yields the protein CASSFDTHYGYTF.

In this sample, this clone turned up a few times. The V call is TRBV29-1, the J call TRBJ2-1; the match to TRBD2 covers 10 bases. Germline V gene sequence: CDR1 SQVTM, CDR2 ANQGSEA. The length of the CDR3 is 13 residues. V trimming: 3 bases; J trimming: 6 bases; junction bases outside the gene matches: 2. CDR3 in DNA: TGCAGCGTTGATGTAGCGGGAGGCAATGAGCAGTTCTTC. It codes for CSVDVAGGNEQFF.

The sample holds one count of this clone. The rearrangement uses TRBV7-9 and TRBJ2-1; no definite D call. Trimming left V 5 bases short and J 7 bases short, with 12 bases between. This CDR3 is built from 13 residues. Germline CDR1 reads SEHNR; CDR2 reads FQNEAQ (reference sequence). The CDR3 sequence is CASSPGRINEQFF. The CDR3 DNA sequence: TGTGCCAGCAGCCCAGGCCGGATTAATGAGCAGTTCTTC.

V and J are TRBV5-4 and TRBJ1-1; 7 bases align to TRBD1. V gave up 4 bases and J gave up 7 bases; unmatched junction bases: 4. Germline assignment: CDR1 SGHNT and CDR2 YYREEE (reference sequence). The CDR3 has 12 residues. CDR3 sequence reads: CASSVDRVEAFF. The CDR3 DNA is TGTGCCAGCAGCGTCGACAGGGTTGAAGCTTTCTTT.

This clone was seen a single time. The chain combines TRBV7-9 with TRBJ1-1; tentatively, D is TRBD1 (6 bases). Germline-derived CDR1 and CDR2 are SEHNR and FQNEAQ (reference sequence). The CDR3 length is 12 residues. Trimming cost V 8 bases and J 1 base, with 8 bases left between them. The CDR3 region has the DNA TGTGCCAGCCACAGGGAGAACACTGAAGCTTTCTTT. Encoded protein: CASHRENTEAFF.

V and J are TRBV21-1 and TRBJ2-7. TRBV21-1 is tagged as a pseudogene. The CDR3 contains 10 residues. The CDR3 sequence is CASSRAVGYF. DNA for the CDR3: TGTGCCAGCAGTAGAGCAGTGGGGTACTTC.

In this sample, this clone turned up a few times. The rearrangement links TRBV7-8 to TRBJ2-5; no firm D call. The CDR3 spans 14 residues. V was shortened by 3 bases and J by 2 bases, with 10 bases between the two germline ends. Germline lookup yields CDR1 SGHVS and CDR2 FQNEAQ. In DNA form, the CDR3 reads TGTGCCAGCAGCTTGCGGCGTACGCAAGAGACCCAGTACTTC. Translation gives CASSLRRTQETQYF.

This chain's CDR3 is CASSESRGQGASYPYGYTF. In nucleotides, the CDR3 is TGTGCCAGCAGTGAATCAAGGGGACAGGGGGCTAGCTATCCCTATGGCTACACCTTC. The chain links TRBV6-1 to TRBJ1-2; TRBD1 matches 12 bases. From germline, CDR1 is MNHNS and CDR2 SASEGT. The CDR3 runs 19 residues. V was pared by 2 bases and J by 4 bases, with 14 bases of the junction left unmatched.

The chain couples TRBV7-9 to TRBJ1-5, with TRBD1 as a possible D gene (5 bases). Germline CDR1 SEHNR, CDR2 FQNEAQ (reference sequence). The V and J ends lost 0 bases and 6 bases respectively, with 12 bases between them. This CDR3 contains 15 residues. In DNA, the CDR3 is TGTGCCAGCAGCTTAGCGGGGGGTACATCTCAGCCCCAGCATTTT. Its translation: CASSLAGGTSQPQHF.

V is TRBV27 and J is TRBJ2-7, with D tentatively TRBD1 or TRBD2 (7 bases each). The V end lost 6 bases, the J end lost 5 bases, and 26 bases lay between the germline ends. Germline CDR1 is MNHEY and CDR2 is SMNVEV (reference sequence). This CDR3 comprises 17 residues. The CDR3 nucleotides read TGTGCCAGCAGCCCAGGGGGGGGGTTGAGGAAAGTGAACGAGCAGTACGTC. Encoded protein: CASSPGGGLRKVNEQYV.

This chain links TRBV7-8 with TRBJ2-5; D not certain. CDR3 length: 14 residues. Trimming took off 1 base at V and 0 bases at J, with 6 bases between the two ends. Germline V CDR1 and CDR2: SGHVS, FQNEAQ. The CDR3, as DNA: TGTGCCAGCAGCTTAGGAACCGACCAAGAGACCCAGTACTTC. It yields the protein CASSLGTDQETQYF.

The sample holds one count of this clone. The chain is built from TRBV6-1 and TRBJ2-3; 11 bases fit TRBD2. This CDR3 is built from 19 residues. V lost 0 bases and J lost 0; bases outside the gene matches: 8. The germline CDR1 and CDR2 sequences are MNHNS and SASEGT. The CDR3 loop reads CASSEARTSGRASTDTQYF. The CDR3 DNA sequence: TGTGCCAGCAGTGAAGCCAGGACTAGCGGGCGCGCTAGCACAGATACGCAGTATTTT.

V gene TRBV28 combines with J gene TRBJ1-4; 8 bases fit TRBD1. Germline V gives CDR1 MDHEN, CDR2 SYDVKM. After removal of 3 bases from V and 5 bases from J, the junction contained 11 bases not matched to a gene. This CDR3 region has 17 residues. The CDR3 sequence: CASSLVGLRQGNEKLFF. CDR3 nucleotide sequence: TGTGCCAGCAGTTTGGTTGGGCTCCGACAGGGGAATGAAAAACTGTTTTTT.